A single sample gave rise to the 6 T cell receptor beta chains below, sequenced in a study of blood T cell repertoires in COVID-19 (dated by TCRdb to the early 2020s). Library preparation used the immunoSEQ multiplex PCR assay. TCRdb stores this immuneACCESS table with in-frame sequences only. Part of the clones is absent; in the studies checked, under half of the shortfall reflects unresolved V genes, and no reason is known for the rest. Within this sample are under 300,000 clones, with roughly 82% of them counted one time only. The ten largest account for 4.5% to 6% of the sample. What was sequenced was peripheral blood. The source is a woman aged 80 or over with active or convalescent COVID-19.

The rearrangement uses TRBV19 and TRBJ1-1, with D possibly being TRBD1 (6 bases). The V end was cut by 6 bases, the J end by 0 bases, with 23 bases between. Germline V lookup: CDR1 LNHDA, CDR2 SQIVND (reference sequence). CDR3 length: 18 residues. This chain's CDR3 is CASSLVSGTLSVNTEAFF. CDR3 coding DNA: TGTGCCAGTAGCCTAGTCTCCGGGACACTATCCGTGAACACTGAAGCTTTCTTT.

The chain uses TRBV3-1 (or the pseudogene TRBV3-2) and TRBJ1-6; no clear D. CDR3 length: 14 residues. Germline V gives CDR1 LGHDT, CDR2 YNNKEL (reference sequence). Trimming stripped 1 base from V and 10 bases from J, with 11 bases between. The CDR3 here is CASSQAVGESPLHF. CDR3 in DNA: TGTGCCAGCAGCCAAGCGGTGGGAGAATCACCCCTCCACTTT.

CDR3 coding DNA: TGTGCCAGCAGTTATCAAGACAGGGTGAACAATGAGCAGTTCTTC. Protein product: CASSYQDRVNNEQFF. The J gene is TRBJ2-1, the V gene TRBV6-5; the match to TRBD1 covers 7 bases. The CDR3 contains 15 residues. CDR1 is MNHEY, CDR2 SVGAGI, per germline. J gave up 5 bases and V 3 bases, and 7 bases lay outside the gene matches.

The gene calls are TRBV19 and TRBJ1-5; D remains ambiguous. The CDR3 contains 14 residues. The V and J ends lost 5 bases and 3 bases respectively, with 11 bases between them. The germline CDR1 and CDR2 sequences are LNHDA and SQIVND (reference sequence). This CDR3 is CASSEHSFNQPQHF. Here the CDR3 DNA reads TGTGCCAGTAGTGAACACAGCTTCAATCAGCCCCAGCATTTT.

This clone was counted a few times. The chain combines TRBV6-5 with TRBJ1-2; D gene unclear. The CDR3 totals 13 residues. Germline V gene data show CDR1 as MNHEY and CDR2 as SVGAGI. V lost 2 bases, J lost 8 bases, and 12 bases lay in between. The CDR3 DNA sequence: TGTGCCAGCAGTTACAAGAGGGAAAGAGGCTACACCTTC. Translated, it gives CASSYKRERGYTF.

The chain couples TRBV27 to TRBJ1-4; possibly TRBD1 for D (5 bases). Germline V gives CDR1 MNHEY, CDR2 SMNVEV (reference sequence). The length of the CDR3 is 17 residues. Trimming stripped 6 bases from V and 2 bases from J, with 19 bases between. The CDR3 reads CASRRDGSYPTNEKLFF. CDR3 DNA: TGTGCCAGCAGGCGGGACGGTTCATATCCCACTAATGAAAAACTGTTTTTT.